The 13 T cell receptor beta chains below were found in one sample sequenced in a study of vaccination effects on CD4 cells after COVID-19 (dated by TCRdb to the early 2020s). To identify antigen-specific CD4+ T cell clonotypes by their expansion, the ViraFEST assay first stimulated PBMC with viral peptide pools and then applied TCR sequencing. After less than eleven days of culture, CD4+ T cells were isolated with the EasySep CD4+ T cell isolation kit. Libraries were constructed by the immunoSEQ multiplex PCR assay. This immuneACCESS table, as held by TCRdb, lists in-frame sequences with V and J called but not all clones. Of the missing ones, under half trace to an unresolved V gene in checked studies; the others have no known cause. The sample table contains 50,000 to 65,000 clones; only one count was recorded for roughly 80% of them. The ten largest clones take up roughly 2.4% of the sample. No antigen has been identified for these receptors.

The sequences come from CD4+ T cells from PBMCs cultured with HCoV-229E spike peptides, collected before COVID-19 vaccination. The cell subset or site label, read with the paper, signifies: HCoV-229E spike overlapping peptide pool stimulation. Source of these receptors: a human donor who received a COVID-19 vaccine.

This chain uses TRBV27 with TRBJ1-5; possible D gene TRBD1, 6 bases. V lost 5 bases, J lost 7 bases, and 18 bases lay in between. The length of the CDR3 is 15 residues. CDR1 is MNHEY and CDR2 is SMNVEV in the germline V gene (reference sequence). The CDR3 here is CASSLQWGAGQPQHF. The CDR3 DNA reads TGTGCCAGCAGTCTCCAGTGGGGGGCAGGACAGCCCCAGCATTTT.

The rearrangement links TRBV4-1 to TRBJ1-2; TRBD1 is a possible D gene (6 bases). The CDR3 consists of 15 residues. Germline values: CDR1 MGHRA, CDR2 YSYEKL. Trimming pared 0 bases from V and 8 bases from J, leaving 16 bases between. CDR3 sequence reads: CASSQDPGAPFGYTF. CDR3 in DNA: TGCGCCAGCAGCCAAGATCCGGGGGCTCCTTTCGGCTACACCTTC.

In DNA, the CDR3 is TGTGCCAGCAGCGAAACAGGGAGTTTCACAGATACGCAGTATTTT. This sequence encodes CASSETGSFTDTQYF. The chain is built from TRBV7-3 and TRBJ2-3; TRBD1 is a possible D gene (6 bases). Germline V CDR1 and CDR2: SGHTA, FQGTGA. V was pared by 5 bases and J by 2 bases, with 14 bases between. This CDR3 spans 15 amino acids.

The J gene is TRBJ1-6, the V gene TRBV10-1; no clear D gene. CDR1 is WNHNN, CDR2 SYGVQD, per germline (reference sequence). The V gene lost 2 bases and the J gene lost 5 bases, with 7 bases spanning the gap. CDR3 size: 14 residues. Written as DNA, the CDR3 is TGCGCCAGCAGTGAGGCAGTGAATAATTCACCCCTCCACTTT. Amino acid sequence: CASSEAVNNSPLHF.

The chain links TRBV28 to TRBJ1-1; D is uncertain. Looked up from germline, CDR1 is MDHEN and CDR2 is SYDVKM. Trimming removed 5 bases from V and 3 bases from J, with 13 bases in between. This CDR3 is built from 14 residues. CDR3: CASSPPSGDTEAFF. CDR3 sequence (DNA): TGTGCCAGCAGTCCACCGTCTGGGGACACTGAAGCTTTCTTT.

V is TRBV11-2 and J is TRBJ2-7; 7 positions match TRBD1. The germline gives CDR1 SGHAT, CDR2 FQNNGV. This CDR3 is built from 15 residues. Trimming took 1 base from V and 2 from J; bases not matched to a gene: 5. CDR3 DNA: TGTGCCAGCAGCTTAGCCAGGGGGAGCACCTACGAGCAGTACGTC. This codes for CASSLARGSTYEQYV.

This chain joins TRBV10-1 and TRBJ2-3; TRBD2 matches at 9 bases. V lost 4 bases and J lost 14; bases outside the gene matches: 7. CDR1 and CDR2 (germline): WNHNN, SYGVQD (reference sequence). The CDR3 loop spans 12 amino acids. CDR3 residues: CASSGLAGVRYF. The CDR3 coding sequence is TGCGCCAGCAGTGGATTAGCGGGGGTGCGGTATTTT.

V usage is TRBV5-1 and J usage is TRBJ2-1; possibly TRBD2 for D (6 bases). CDR1 SGHRS and CDR2 YFSETQ come from the germline V gene. The CDR3 spans 16 residues. V lost 0 bases to trimming and J lost 3 bases, with 13 bases between them. CDR3 amino acids: CASSLAGAGRYNEQFF. The CDR3 region has the DNA TGCGCCAGCAGCTTGGCCGGGGCGGGGCGCTACAATGAGCAGTTCTTC. The complete variable domain, with remaining parts taken from reference TRBV5-1 and TRBJ2-1, reads KAGVTQTPRYLIKTRGQQVTLSCSPISGHRSVSWYQQTPGQGLQFLFEYFSETQRNKGNFPGRFSGRQFSNSRSEMNVSTLELGDSALYLCASSLAGAGRYNEQFFGPGTRLTVL.

This chain uses TRBV11-3 with TRBJ2-1, with no clear D. Germline CDR1 is SGHNT and CDR2 is YENEEA. This CDR3 has 11 amino acids. Trimming stripped 4 bases from V and 9 bases from J, with 7 bases between. The CDR3 nucleotides read TGTGCCAGCAGCTCGGTGACTGAGCAGTTCTTC. Its translation is CASSSVTEQFF.

The genes are TRBV6-6 and TRBJ1-1; D uncertain. V was shortened by 0 bases and J by 7 bases, with 18 bases between the two germline ends. Germline V lookup: CDR1 MNHNY, CDR2 SVGAGI (reference sequence). The CDR3 runs to 16 residues. This CDR3 is CASSYSFGGRRDEAFF. The CDR3 region has the DNA TGTGCCAGCAGTTACTCCTTCGGTGGCAGGCGAGATGAAGCTTTCTTT.

The rearrangement joins TRBV19 to TRBJ2-5; 8 bases line up with TRBD1. The CDR3 has 15 amino acids. J lost 3 bases, V lost 3 bases, and 6 bases had no gene match. Germline assignment: CDR1 LNHDA and CDR2 SQIVND (reference sequence). DNA for the CDR3: TGTGCCAGTAGTATTTGGGCGACAGGGGAAGAGACCCAGTACTTC. Amino acid sequence: CASSIWATGEETQYF.

The V and J genes are TRBV11-3 and TRBJ2-1; 7 positions agree with TRBD2. Germline CDR1 and CDR2: SGHNT and YENEEA. The CDR3 covers 14 residues. V shed 1 base, J shed 6 bases, and the junction held 3 bases outside the gene matches. CDR3 loop: CASSLVGTINEQFF. CDR3 DNA sequence: TGTGCCAGCAGCTTAGTGGGGACTATCAATGAGCAGTTCTTC.

The V call is TRBV9, the J call TRBJ2-2; D remains unclear. This CDR3 is 13 amino acids long. From germline, CDR1 is SGDLS and CDR2 YYNGEE. With 0 bases removed from V and 8 bases from J, the gap between germline ends came to 8 bases. The CDR3 loop reads CASSVGFSGELFF. The CDR3 DNA reads as TGTGCCAGCAGCGTAGGGTTTTCAGGGGAGCTGTTTTTT.